This TCR beta chain was found in a study of identifying expanded T cells in peripheral blood. Study-level points and caveats: Differentially abundant clones: 0.95 to 1.5 between replicates, 15 to 17 at 2 to 3 weeks, less than 20 at four.

Method: immunoSEQ multiplex PCR; TCRdb's copy keeps in-frame clones and lacks some. The table records 110,000 or so clones, around 89% of them present only once. Looked up from germline, CDR1 is SGHRS and CDR2 is YFSETQ. V shed 0 bases and J shed 3 bases, with 15 bases lying between them. The CDR3 runs 16 residues. Of note for this clone: What it binds is not known.

V is TRBV5-1 and J is TRBJ2-5; the D gene is possibly TRBD1 (6 bases). The sequencing sample was made of blood. The TCR originated in a person aged 18-70 years in good health. The CDR3 loop reads CASSLVGTLRKETQYF. CDR3 DNA sequence: TGCGCCAGCAGCTTGGTAGGGACACTTCGCAAAGAGACCCAGTACTTC.